This TCR beta chain was documented in a study of T cell responses to AZD1222 COVID-19 vaccine. TCRdb keeps only in-frame clones here, not all; method: immunoSEQ multiplex PCR. In the table there are roughly 97,000 clones, around 88% of which are singletons. CDR1 and CDR2 from the germline V gene are SGHTA and FQGTGA. This CDR3 is built from 13 residues. Deletions cut 5 bases from V and 1 base from J, with 8 bases between. This receptor was taken from an adult in good health. This specimen consisted of peripheral blood, obtained on day 0 of AZD1222 vaccination. J is TRBJ2-5 and V is TRBV7-3; D is uncertain. This CDR3 is CASSATVQETQYF. DNA of the CDR3: TGTGCCAGCAGCGCGACCGTCCAAGAGACCCAGTACTTC.